The T cell receptor (beta chain) described here comes from a study of T cell changes during pregnancy in multiple sclerosis. The CDR3 sequence is 18 residues long. Only in-frame clones appear in the TCRdb table, and some are missing; sequencing was by immunoSEQ multiplex PCR. Of 80,000 to 100,000 clones in the sample, around 91% were seen once. The V call is TRBV21-1, the J call TRBJ2-5; whether TRBD2, the table's D call, matches the DNA was not checked. TRBV21-1 counts as a pseudogene. The TCR was taken from a female donor in good health, enrolled as a control in a pregnancy study. The sample in question was peripheral blood, obtained after pregnancy. CDR3 DNA: TGTGCCAGCAGCAAAGCGCTGGGGGTTTCGGGGAGGCAAGAGACCCAGTACTTC. The encoded protein is CASSKALGVSGRQETQYF.